This TCR beta chain was sequenced for a study of T-cell reconstitution after alpha-beta-depleted transplantation in children. Study-level findings and limits: Counts and diversity of T cells one year after transplant came mostly from newly produced T cells.

Unique molecular identifiers were used in preparing the TCRbeta library. TCRdb re-called the PCR reads through MiXCR, storing one row per CDR3 protein. The profile covers 700,000 or so distinct CDR3 sequences, with over 10% appearing a single time and roughly 0.77% taken by the ten largest. About this clonotype itself: What it binds is not known.

The CDR3 loop spans 17 amino acids. Between the trimmed V and J ends, which lost 5 bases and 0 bases, there was a span of 18 bases. Germline V gene sequence: CDR1 SGHRS, CDR2 YFSETQ. The source of this sequence is a girl aged 2 to 9 with congenital amegakaryocytic thrombocytopenia, due to receive a stem cell transplant. The chain joins TRBV5-1 to TRBJ2-4, with a possible D match to TRBD2 (6 bases). The input for sequencing was PBMCs, taken before TCRalphabeta/CD19-depleted stem cell transplant. The CDR3 region is CASREGKGPVAKNIQYF. Written as DNA, the CDR3 is TGCGCCAGCAGGGAGGGAAAAGGCCCGGTAGCCAAAAACATTCAGTACTTC.